The clone carrying this T cell receptor (beta chain) was counted only a few times. The antigen is not known. The sample originates from a study of graft-versus-host responses after intestinal transplantation. Study information: Uniformly, recipients were administered anti-thymocyte globulin induction with subsequent tacrolimus and steroids for about 3 years. General study results and limits: Present in recipient marrow, GvH clones included some that appeared first in ileum or blood. Peak circulating GvH clone levels were associated with early post-transplant HvG declines.

Here immunoSEQ multiplex PCR was the method, and the copy in TCRdb shows in-frame clones only, minus some. The sample shows under 2,000 clones, 65% to 80% of them seen only once. Processed graft tissue released its intraepithelial and lamina propria lymphocytes. Germline V gene data show CDR1 as MNHEY and CDR2 as SVGAGI. V lost 7 bases and J 7 bases, leaving 19 bases between the germline ends. The CDR3 contains 15 residues. The TCR was taken from a human patient who received an intestinal transplant, so some T cells may come from the graft donor. The J gene is TRBJ1-4, the V gene TRBV6-5; a possible D gene is TRBD1 (6 bases). The source was ileum tissue, collected approximately 520 days after transplant. The CDR3 bases are TGTGCCAGCACTTCGAACAGGGCTAAGGGTGAAAAACTGTTTTTT. Amino acids: CASTSNRAKGEKLFF.